This TCR beta chain emerged from a study of OX40 agonist ivuxolimab in advanced cancers. At the level of the study: Aged about 20 to 80 with a mean of roughly 63 years, they were about 78% male.

Sequencing was performed with immunoSEQ multiplex PCR; in TCRdb, only in-frame clones are kept and a portion is missing. The sample lists tens of thousands of clones; roughly 86% were seen once. Drawing of blood for sampling happened at baseline, at cycle 4 day 1, and at cycle 7 day 1. This CDR3 is built from 13 residues. Germline V lookup: CDR1 SEHNR, CDR2 FQNEAQ (reference sequence). The V gene end was trimmed by 2 bases and the J gene end by 6 bases; junction bases not matched to a gene: 2. The V gene is TRBV7-9, the J gene TRBJ2-5, with 8 bases that match TRBD2. Sequencing was performed on CD4+ or CD8+ T cells sorted from blood, taken in a trial of the OX40 agonist ivuxolimab. The receptor was isolated from an adult with an advanced solid tumor such as melanoma, head and neck, liver or kidney cancer. CDR3 DNA sequence: TGTGCCAGCAGCTTATTTAGCGGGAAGACCCAGTACTTC. It encodes CASSLFSGKTQYF.